The rows below give T cell receptor beta chains drawn from one sample of a study of T cell repertoires in cytomegalovirus infection. These receptors have no identified antigens. MiXCR, run by TCRdb on the reads, gives a single entry per CDR3 protein. The sample includes roughly 800,000 distinct CDR3 sequences, roughly 28% of them seen just once. Sequencing was performed on cultured CD8+ T cells from PBMCs, taken from culture after CMV antigen stimulation. The receptors here all came from a human donor in good health (CMV status not recorded). Some clones in this sample may be carry-over from other donors' samples. CDR3s include the opening cysteine and the closing phenylalanine or tryptophan. A D gene is named only where the DNA matches it firmly. The size field is filled for only some rows; it gives once, few, many or a size class.

v_call,cdr3_length,clone_size,d_call,j_call,cdr3_nt,cdr3_aa
TRBV7-9,16,many,TRBD2,TRBJ2-3,TGTGCCAGCAGGGGACTACCGGTAGGGTTCACAGATACGCAGTATTTT,CASRGLPVGFTDTQYF
TRBV20-1,19,-,-,TRBJ2-1,TGCAGTGCTGGCCCGAAGGACAGAAATCTTTGGGTCACCTACAATGAGCAGTTCTTC,CSAGPKDRNLWVTYNEQFF
TRBV20-1,12,-,-,TRBJ2-7,TGCAGTGCTAGAGATAGAGGGCTCGAGCAGTACTTC,CSARDRGLEQYF
TRBV28,18,few,TRBD1,TRBJ2-5,TGTGCCAGCAGCTCAGAGACAGGGGGTAAGATCTCGGAAGAGACCCAGTACTTC,CASSSETGGKISEETQYF
TRBV19,14,-,-,TRBJ1-4,TGTGCCAGTACTATGGTCTCAACTAATGAAAAACTGTTTTTT,CASTMVSTNEKLFF
TRBV4-1,15,few,-,TRBJ2-5,TGCGCCAGCAGCCAAGATAGAAGTGTTATGGAGACCCAGTACTTC,CASSQDRSVMETQYF
TRBV7-9,15,few,TRBD1,TRBJ1-2,TGTGCCAGCAGCTTAGAGAGCCGGGACAGAGATGGCTACACCTTC,CASSLESRDRDGYTF
TRBV7-6,15,many,-,TRBJ2-3,TGTGCCAGCAGCTCCGGGGAGCTTAGCACAGATACGCAGTATTTT,CASSSGELSTDTQYF
TRBV7-8,15,-,-,TRBJ1-3,TGTGCCAGCAGCTTACTCCAAGTGTCTGGAAACACCATATATTTT,CASSLLQVSGNTIYF
TRBV20-1,13,-,-,TRBJ2-7,TGCAGTGCCCTCCAGGGATCCTCCTACGAGCAGTACTTC,CSALQGSSYEQYF
TRBV7-9,14,-,TRBD1,TRBJ1-5,TGTGCCAGCAGCGTAGGGGGCGCAGATCAGCCCCAGCATTTT,CASSVGGADQPQHF
TRBV14,16,few,-,TRBJ1-2,TGTGCCAGCAGCCAAGAGGTAACAGCGGCTAACTATGGCTACACCTTC,CASSQEVTAANYGYTF
TRBV12-3/TRBV12-4,18,many,-,TRBJ2-4,TGTGCCAGCAGTCCCCGGGGGGCACAAAGTCTAGCCAAAAACATTCAGTACTTC,CASSPRGAQSLAKNIQYF
TRBV4-1,14,-,-,TRBJ1-1,TGCGCCAGCAGCCAAGTACCGGGTATCGCTGAAGCTTTCTTT,CASSQVPGIAEAFF
TRBV7-9,15,few,-,TRBJ2-1,TGTGCCAGCAGCCTATCTTTGGTGGGGGGCAATGAGCAGTTCTTC,CASSLSLVGGNEQFF
TRBV7-9,16,-,-,TRBJ1-3,TGTGCCAGCAGCGCAGGTGCGGGGATCGCTGGAAACACCATATATTTT,CASSAGAGIAGNTIYF
TRBV7-9,15,few,-,TRBJ2-2,TGTGCCAGCAGCTTAGCGGTGACGAACACCGGGGAGCTGTTTTTT,CASSLAVTNTGELFF
TRBV19,13,-,-,TRBJ2-3,TGTGCCAGTAGTATACTGGAGTCAGATACGCAGTATTTT,CASSILESDTQYF
TRBV5-5,15,-,-,TRBJ2-3,TGTGCCAGCAGTTTGGACAAGGGACTCCCCCATACGCAGTATTTT,CASSLDKGLPHTQYF
TRBV6-5,12,-,-,TRBJ1-1,TGTGCCAGCAAGCTCGGTGGGACTGAAGCTTTCTTT,CASKLGGTEAFF
TRBV7-2,14,many,TRBD1,TRBJ1-2,TGTGCCAGCAGCCTAGCGGAGGGGGCCTATGGCTACACCTTC,CASSLAEGAYGYTF
TRBV7-2,14,many,-,TRBJ2-4,TGTGCCAGCAGCTTAGCCGGGGGTAGAGACATTCAGTACTTC,CASSLAGGRDIQYF
TRBV5-6,18,-,-,TRBJ2-1,TGTGCCAGCAGCTTGGATCCTCGTAAGGGGGTCTCCTACAATGAGCAGTTCTTC,CASSLDPRKGVSYNEQFF
TRBV11-2,13,-,-,TRBJ2-1,TGTGCCAGCAGCATAGGATGGGGGGTTGAGCAGTTCTTC,CASSIGWGVEQFF
TRBV7-9,14,few,TRBD1,TRBJ2-3,TGTGCCAGCAGCTTAGTAGGGGGCCAAGGTACGCAGTATTTT,CASSLVGGQGTQYF
TRBV7-8,15,-,TRBD2,TRBJ2-1,TGTGCCAGCAGCTTTAACGGGGGGGCTGGCAATGAGCAGTTCTTC,CASSFNGGAGNEQFF
TRBV4-1,15,few,-,TRBJ2-5,TGCGCCAGCAGCCAAGATGGAGGATACCAAGAGACCCAGTACTTC,CASSQDGGYQETQYF